This passage covers 20 T cell receptor beta chains from one sample sequenced in a study of cytomegalovirus exposure and HLA in healthy donors (dated by TCRdb to the late 2010s). Preparation of the library involved the immunoSEQ multiplex PCR assay. A mixture of 60 forward primers for TCR Vbeta segments and 13 reverse primers for TCR Jbeta segments was used in the multiplex PCR. TCRdb obtained this table from immuneACCESS and retained in-frame rearrangements with V and J assigned. These tables miss some clones; where compared with another copy, unresolved V genes account for less than half of the shortfall, and the remainder is unexplained. In this sample's table one finds some 84,000 clones. 0.45% to 0.7% of the sample rests with the top ten. The sample consisted of PBMCs. The source of these receptors is a man aged 45-60 years in good health and CMV-seronegative.

The chain has TRBV19 and TRBJ1-6; 8 bases are shared with TRBD1. The germline V gene encodes CDR1 LNHDA and CDR2 SQIVND (reference sequence). This CDR3 contains 14 residues. Trimming took 0 bases from V and 11 from J; bases not matched to a gene: 3. CDR3: CASSIEGQGPPLHF. The DNA for the CDR3 is TGTGCCAGTAGTATAGAAGGACAGGGACCACCCCTCCACTTT.

The genes are TRBV2 and TRBJ2-7, with D maybe TRBD2 (5 bases). The length of the CDR3 is 11 residues. V was pared by 6 bases and J by 6 bases, with 9 bases between. Germline CDR1 SNHLY, CDR2 FYNNEI. Here the CDR3 reads CASRGAGEQYF. In nucleotides, the CDR3 is TGTGCCAGCAGGGGAGCTGGCGAGCAGTACTTC.

The J gene is TRBJ2-5, the V gene TRBV6-4, with 13 bases fitting TRBD2. V lost 0 bases and J lost 4; bases outside the gene matches: 5. Germline CDR1 and CDR2: MRHNA and SNTAGT. The CDR3 spans 17 residues. CDR3 nucleotides: TGTGCCAGCAGTGACTCAGGGACTAGCGGGGTTGGAGAGACCCAGTACTTC. Protein: CASSDSGTSGVGETQYF.

The V call is TRBV30, the J call TRBJ2-1; 8 bases line up with TRBD1. The CDR3 loop spans 12 amino acids. With V trimmed by 5 bases and J by 13 bases, 10 bases remained unmatched. Germline CDR1 and CDR2: GTSNPN and SVGIG (reference sequence). For the CDR3, the DNA is TGTGCCTGGCGTGCTACAGGGGGTGCTCAGTTCTTC. The encoded protein is CAWRATGGAQFF.

The chain employs TRBV4-2 and TRBJ1-4; 8 bases match TRBD1. CDR1 is LGHNA and CDR2 is YNFKEQ in the germline V gene. The length of the CDR3 is 17 residues. The junction had 11 bases not matched to a gene; V was cut back by 4 bases and J by 4 bases. The CDR3 DNA reads as TGTGCCAGCAGCCGAGGGTCAGGGGGCGGGGGTAATGAAAAACTGTTTTTT. It yields the protein CASSRGSGGGGNEKLFF.

V gene TRBV2 combines with J gene TRBJ2-1; 14 nucleotides agree with TRBD2. The CDR3 length is 15 residues. V lost 6 bases, J lost 9 bases, and 7 bases stayed unmatched. CDR1 and CDR2 from the germline V gene are SNHLY and FYNNEI. The CDR3 nucleotides read TGTGCCAGCAGAGAGGGACTAGCGGGGGCGGGTGAGCAGTTCTTC. Its protein is CASREGLAGAGEQFF.

V gene TRBV6-6 combines with J gene TRBJ2-5, with D possibly matching TRBD2 (5 bases). The V end was cut by 7 bases, the J end by 5 bases, with 20 bases between. CDR1 is MNHNY, CDR2 SVGAGI, per germline (reference sequence). CDR3 size: 15 residues. This CDR3 is CASTHLALDGETQYF. The CDR3 region has the DNA TGTGCCAGCACCCACCTAGCACTAGACGGTGAGACCCAGTACTTC.

The V and J genes are TRBV10-1 and TRBJ2-1, with TRBD1 identical over 8 bases. The length of the CDR3 is 17 residues. Germline CDR1 and CDR2: WNHNN and SYGVQD (reference sequence). The ends lost 3 bases at V and 5 bases at J; junction bases unmatched: 12. CDR3 sequence reads: CASSDPQGAGNHNEQFF. The CDR3, as DNA: TGCGCCAGCAGTGACCCTCAGGGGGCAGGGAATCACAATGAGCAGTTCTTC.

The chain joins TRBV25-1 to TRBJ1-6; 7 positions agree with TRBD1. Germline assignment: CDR1 MGHDK and CDR2 SYGVNS. This CDR3 spans 14 amino acids. Losses at the gene ends were 5 bases for V and 3 bases for J; bases not matched to a gene: 1. The CDR3 region is CASSHRGYNSPLHF. Written as DNA, the CDR3 is TGTGCCAGCAGTCACAGGGGCTATAATTCACCCCTCCACTTT.

This sequence joins TRBV5-4 and TRBJ1-1, with a weak D call TRBD1 (5 bases). Germline CDR1 SGHNT, CDR2 YYREEE (reference sequence). The ends were cut back, 4 bases at V and 1 base at J, with 8 bases in the middle. This CDR3 is 13 amino acids long. The CDR3 coding sequence is TGTGCCAGCAGCGTGACAGAGAACACTGAAGCTTTCTTT. Encoded protein: CASSVTENTEAFF.

This chain connects TRBV4-3 to TRBJ2-5, with 7 nucleotides matching TRBD2. From germline, CDR1 is LGHNA and CDR2 YSLEER. The CDR3 extends over 16 amino acids. The junction had 6 bases not matched to a gene; V was cut back by 2 bases and J by 0 bases. CDR3 amino acids: CASSQTRGVYQETQYF. DNA for the CDR3: TGCGCCAGCAGCCAAACCCGGGGGGTGTACCAAGAGACCCAGTACTTC.

V usage is TRBV6-5 and J usage is TRBJ1-2; TRBD1 aligns across 8 bases. The CDR3 is 13 residues long. Trimming removed 6 bases from V and 5 bases from J; junction bases left unmatched: 5. Germline V CDR1 and CDR2: MNHEY, SVGAGI. The CDR3 protein is CASSQTGAYGYTF. DNA for the CDR3: TGTGCCAGCAGCCAGACAGGGGCATATGGCTACACCTTC.

The V gene is TRBV4-2, the J gene TRBJ2-5, with 8 bases fitting TRBD2. J was trimmed by 2 bases and V by 3 bases; bases with no gene match: 8. The CDR3 is 16 amino acids. Germline values: CDR1 LGHNA, CDR2 YNFKEQ. The CDR3 DNA sequence: TGTGCCAGCAGCCAGGGACTAGTTGGGGTACAAGAGACCCAGTACTTC. It codes for CASSQGLVGVQETQYF.

The chain links TRBV5-1 to TRBJ1-2; tentative D call: TRBD1 (5 bases). CDR3 length: 13 amino acids. Germline V gives CDR1 SGHRS, CDR2 YFSETQ. Trimming removed 2 bases from V and 8 bases from J, with 13 bases in between. Here the CDR3 DNA reads TGCGCCAGCAGCTTTCTAGGGGCGGGGGGCTACACCTTC. Translation: CASSFLGAGGYTF.

The chain couples TRBV5-1 to TRBJ1-1; TRBD1 is a possible D gene (6 bases). Germline V gives CDR1 SGHRS, CDR2 YFSETQ. The CDR3 sequence is 12 residues long. With 5 bases removed from V and 1 base from J, the gap between germline ends came to 6 bases. CDR3: CASRTGNTEAFF. The CDR3 bases are TGCGCCAGCAGGACAGGGAACACTGAAGCTTTCTTT.

In the case of this clone: This sample also contains other DNA sequences that code for the same CDR3. This chain connects TRBV27 to TRBJ1-3; the D is unclear. The germline V gene encodes CDR1 MNHEY and CDR2 SMNVEV (reference sequence). The CDR3 has 14 residues. V was shortened by 4 bases and J by 0 bases, with 7 bases between the two germline ends. This CDR3 is CASSSLSSGNTIYF. The CDR3 region has the DNA TGTGCCAGCAGTTCTCTAAGCTCTGGAAACACCATATATTTT.

The rearrangement joins TRBV6-5 to TRBJ2-1, with D unresolved. The V gene lost 2 bases and the J gene lost 13 bases, with 12 bases spanning the gap. CDR3 size: 12 residues. Germline lookup yields CDR1 MNHEY and CDR2 SVGAGI. CDR3 sequence reads: CASSYPGQVQFF. In DNA form, the CDR3 reads TGTGCCAGCAGTTACCCTGGGCAGGTACAGTTCTTC.

This chain links TRBV18 with TRBJ1-2; 8 bases match TRBD1. This CDR3 is 14 amino acids long. Per germline, CDR1 KGHSH and CDR2 LQKENI. V dropped 3 bases and J dropped 6; count of bases not matched to a gene: 6. For the CDR3, the DNA is TGTGCCAGCTCACCTAAGGACAGGGTGAATGGCTACACCTTC. Translating gives CASSPKDRVNGYTF. The complete variable domain, with remaining parts taken from reference TRBV18 and TRBJ1-2, reads NAGVMQNPRHLVRRRGQEARLRCSPMKGHSHVYWYRQLPEEGLKFMVYLQKENIIDESGMPKERFSAEFPKEGPSILRIQQVVRGDSAAYFCASSPKDRVNGYTFGSGTRLTVV.

The chain employs TRBV18 and TRBJ1-1, with D tentatively TRBD1 (5 bases). Germline CDR1 and CDR2: KGHSH and LQKENI. This CDR3 has 13 residues. Trimming took 3 bases from V and 3 from J, leaving 8 bases between them. The CDR3 nucleotides are TGTGCCAGCTCACCGGGGGGGGACACTGAAGCTTTCTTT. This translates into CASSPGGDTEAFF. The full variable domain, completed using reference TRBV18 and TRBJ1-1, is NAGVMQNPRHLVRRRGQEARLRCSPMKGHSHVYWYRQLPEEGLKFMVYLQKENIIDESGMPKERFSAEFPKEGPSILRIQQVVRGDSAAYFCASSPGGDTEAFFGQGTRLTVV.

This chain links TRBV18 with TRBJ2-6; 8 bases match TRBD1. CDR1 is KGHSH, CDR2 LQKENI, per germline. V was clipped by 4 bases and J by 0 bases; unmatched bases: 8. The CDR3 sequence is 18 residues long. The CDR3 spells CASSLRTGFDSGANVLTF. The CDR3 bases are TGTGCCAGCTCACTAAGGACAGGGTTCGACTCTGGGGCCAACGTCCTGACTTTC.